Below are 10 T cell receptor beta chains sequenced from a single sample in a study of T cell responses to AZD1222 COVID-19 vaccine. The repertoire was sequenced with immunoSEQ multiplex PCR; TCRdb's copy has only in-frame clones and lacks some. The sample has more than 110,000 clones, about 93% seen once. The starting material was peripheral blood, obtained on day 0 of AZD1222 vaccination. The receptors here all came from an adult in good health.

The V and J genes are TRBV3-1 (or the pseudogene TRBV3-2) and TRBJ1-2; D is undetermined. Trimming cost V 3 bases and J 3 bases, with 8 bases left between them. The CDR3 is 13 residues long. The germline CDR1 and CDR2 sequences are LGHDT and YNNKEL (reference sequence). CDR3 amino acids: CASSQEGYYGYTF. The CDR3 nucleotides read TGTGCCAGCAGCCAGGAGGGCTACTATGGCTACACCTTC.

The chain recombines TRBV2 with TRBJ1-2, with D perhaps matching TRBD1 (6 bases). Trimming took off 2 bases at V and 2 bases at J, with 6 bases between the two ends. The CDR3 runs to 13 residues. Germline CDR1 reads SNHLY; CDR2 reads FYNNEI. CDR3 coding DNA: TGTGCCAGCAGTGAACAGGGGAACTATGGCTACACCTTC. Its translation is CASSEQGNYGYTF.

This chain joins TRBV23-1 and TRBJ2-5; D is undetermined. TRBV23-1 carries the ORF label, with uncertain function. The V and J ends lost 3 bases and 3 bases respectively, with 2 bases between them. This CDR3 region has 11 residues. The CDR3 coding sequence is TGCGCCAGCAGTCAGGAAGAGACCCAGTACTTC. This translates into CASSQEETQYF.

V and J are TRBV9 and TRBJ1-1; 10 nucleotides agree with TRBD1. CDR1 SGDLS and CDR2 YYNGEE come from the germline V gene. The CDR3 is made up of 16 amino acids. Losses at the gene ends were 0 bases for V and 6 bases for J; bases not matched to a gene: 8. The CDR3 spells CASSVDRTGGHAEAFF. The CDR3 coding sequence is TGTGCCAGCAGCGTAGACCGGACAGGGGGGCATGCTGAAGCTTTCTTT.

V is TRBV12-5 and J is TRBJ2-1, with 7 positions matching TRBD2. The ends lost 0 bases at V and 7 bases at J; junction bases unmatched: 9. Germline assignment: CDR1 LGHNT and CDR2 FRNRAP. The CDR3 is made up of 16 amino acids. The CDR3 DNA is TGTGCTAGTGGTTTGGTAATAGCGGGTTGGGGGAATGAGCAGTTCTTC. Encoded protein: CASGLVIAGWGNEQFF. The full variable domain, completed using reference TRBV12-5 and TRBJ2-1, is DARVTQTPRHKVTEMGQEVTMRCQPILGHNTVFWYRQTMMQGLELLAYFRNRAPLDDSGMPKDRFSAEMPDATLATLKIQPSEPRDSAVYFCASGLVIAGWGNEQFFGPGTRLTVL.

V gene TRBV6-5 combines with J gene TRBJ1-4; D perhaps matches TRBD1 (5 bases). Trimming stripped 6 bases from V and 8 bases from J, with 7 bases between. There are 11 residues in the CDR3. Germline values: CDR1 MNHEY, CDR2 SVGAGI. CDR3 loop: CASSAGEKLFF. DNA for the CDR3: TGTGCCAGCAGCGCAGGGGAAAAACTGTTTTTT.

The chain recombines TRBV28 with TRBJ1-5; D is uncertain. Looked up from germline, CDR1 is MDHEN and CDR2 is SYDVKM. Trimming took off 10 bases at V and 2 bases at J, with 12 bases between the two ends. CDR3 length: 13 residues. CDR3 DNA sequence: TGTGCCAACATGGGAGGCGGCAATCAGCCCCAGCATTTT. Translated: CANMGGGNQPQHF.

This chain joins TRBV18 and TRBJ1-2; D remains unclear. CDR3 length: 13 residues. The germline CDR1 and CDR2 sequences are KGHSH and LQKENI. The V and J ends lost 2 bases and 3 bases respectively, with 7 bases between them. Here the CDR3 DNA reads TGTGCCAGCTCACCAACCGACCACTATGGCTACACCTTC. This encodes CASSPTDHYGYTF.

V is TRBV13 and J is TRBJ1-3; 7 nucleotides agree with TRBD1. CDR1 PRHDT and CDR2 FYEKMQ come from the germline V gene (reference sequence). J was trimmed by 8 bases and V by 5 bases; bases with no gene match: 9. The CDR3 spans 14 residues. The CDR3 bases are TGTGCCAGCAGCCCACCCCGACAGGGCCACACCATATATTTT. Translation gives CASSPPRQGHTIYF.

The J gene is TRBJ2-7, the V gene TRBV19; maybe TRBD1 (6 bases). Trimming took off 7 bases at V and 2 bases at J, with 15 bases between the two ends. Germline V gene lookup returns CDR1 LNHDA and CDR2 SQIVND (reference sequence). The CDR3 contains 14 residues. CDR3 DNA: TGTGCCAGTACCGAGGGGTGGGGGCCCTACGAGCAGTACTTC. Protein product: CASTEGWGPYEQYF.